This T cell receptor beta chain appears in the sequencing data of a study of response to subunit inactivated influenza vaccine. This clonotype was found many times. As yet, its antigen is unknown. TCRdb called the RT-PCR reads again in MiXCR, with one record for every CDR3 protein. The sample carries hundreds of thousands of distinct CDR3 sequences, around 13% recorded once. Study results and limitations: Authors suggested that a seasonal influenza vaccination recruits few new T cells each time.

Sequenced material: PBMCs from blood, taken around 15 days before vaccination. This TCR was sampled from a man aged 50-59 years who received an inactivated influenza vaccine.

CDR3 sequence reads: CASSFDFMSSYNEQFF. In DNA form, the CDR3 reads TGTGCCAGCAGCTTTGACTTCATGAGCTCCTACAATGAGCAGTTCTTC. The chain couples TRBV7-2 to TRBJ2-1; D not certain. The CDR3 is 16 residues long. V lost 3 bases, J lost 0 bases, and 12 bases lay in between. Germline CDR1 and CDR2: SGHTA and FQGNSA.